A single sample is the source of the 8 T cell receptor beta chains below, sequenced in a study of T cell responses to AZD1222 COVID-19 vaccine. Profiled with immunoSEQ multiplex PCR; TCRdb holds only in-frame clones, not every one. The sample has 120,000 or so clones; approximately 89% are singletons. This material consisted of peripheral blood, taken on day 0 of AZD1222 vaccination. All receptors derive from an adult in good health.

The rearrangement uses TRBV19 and TRBJ1-5; tentatively, D is TRBD1 (5 bases). V was pared by 5 bases and J by 9 bases, with 14 bases between. The CDR3 contains 13 residues. Looked up from germline, CDR1 is LNHDA and CDR2 is SQIVND (reference sequence). The chain's CDR3 is CASSEGPIRPQHF. The CDR3 bases are TGTGCCAGTAGTGAGGGACCCATCAGGCCCCAGCATTTT.

The chain couples TRBV7-9 to TRBJ2-7; D gene ambiguous. V was shortened by 1 base and J by 2 bases, with 6 bases between the two germline ends. The CDR3 has 13 amino acids. Germline V gives CDR1 SEHNR, CDR2 FQNEAQ (reference sequence). This CDR3 reads CASSLEVTYEQYF. In DNA, the CDR3 is TGTGCCAGCAGCTTAGAGGTAACCTACGAGCAGTACTTC.

This chain uses TRBV4-1 with TRBJ1-2; 9 positions match TRBD1. Trimming at V came to 1 base and at J to 6 bases, leaving 3 bases not matched to a gene. Germline V gene sequence: CDR1 MGHRA, CDR2 YSYEKL. The CDR3 length is 14 residues. The CDR3 reads CASSQAQGADGYTF. The CDR3 nucleotides are TGCGCCAGCAGCCAAGCACAGGGGGCTGATGGCTACACCTTC.

The V and J genes are TRBV28 and TRBJ2-7, with 10 bases matching TRBD1. Germline V lookup: CDR1 MDHEN, CDR2 SYDVKM. The CDR3 is 14 amino acids. The V gene end was trimmed by 6 bases and the J gene end by 1 base; junction bases not matched to a gene: 3. The CDR3 nucleotides read TGTGCCAGCAGGCGGACAGGGGGATCCTACGAGCAGTACTTC. This translates into CASRRTGGSYEQYF.

CDR3 bases: TGCGCCAGGCCCCTGGACGGGACAGGTCCAGATACGCAGTATTTT. Translating it yields CARPLDGTGPDTQYF. The rearrangement links TRBV5-1 to TRBJ2-3, with TRBD1 matching over 8 bases. Per germline, CDR1 SGHRS and CDR2 YFSETQ. The CDR3 has 15 amino acids. V lost 8 bases to trimming and J lost 4 bases; unmatched junction nucleotides: 12.

V usage is TRBV27 and J usage is TRBJ2-7; D remains unclear. The CDR3 loop spans 15 amino acids. Trimming pared 0 bases from V and 6 bases from J, leaving 15 bases between. In germline, CDR1 is MNHEY, CDR2 SMNVEV (reference sequence). The CDR3 sequence is CASSLSPIHSSEQYF. The CDR3 bases are TGTGCCAGCAGTTTATCCCCAATTCACAGTTCCGAGCAGTACTTC.

J is TRBJ1-1 and V is TRBV5-1; D is ambiguous. This CDR3 spans 15 amino acids. V lost 4 bases to trimming and J lost 1 base, with 14 bases between them. Germline CDR1 SGHRS, CDR2 YFSETQ. CDR3 nucleotide sequence: TGCGCCAGCAGCGTCTGGTGGGCTTCGAACACTGAAGCTTTCTTT. Amino acid sequence: CASSVWWASNTEAFF. Filled out from reference TRBV5-1 and TRBJ1-1, the complete variable domain reads KAGVTQTPRYLIKTRGQQVTLSCSPISGHRSVSWYQQTPGQGLQFLFEYFSETQRNKGNFPGRFSGRQFSNSRSEMNVSTLELGDSALYLCASSVWWASNTEAFFGQGTRLTVV.

This clone was detected only once. The V gene is TRBV11-3, the J gene TRBJ1-6; TRBD1 aligns across 9 bases. The CDR3 is 15 residues long. Germline V gene data show CDR1 as SGHNT and CDR2 as YENEEA. V shed 5 bases and J 6 bases; nucleotides not matched to a gene: 5. DNA of the CDR3: TGTGCCAGCAGCCCAGGACAGGGGACTAATTCACCCCTCCACTTT. The encoded protein is CASSPGQGTNSPLHF. Looking up the rest from reference TRBV11-3 and TRBJ1-6 gives the full variable domain: EAGVVQSPRYKIIEKKQPVAFWCNPISGHNTLYWYLQNLGQGPELLIRYENEEAVDDSQLPKDRFSAERLKGVDSTLKIQPAELGDSAVYLCASSPGQGTNSPLHFGNGTRLTVT.